This is a list of T cell receptor beta chains from one sample in a study of T cell responses to AZD1222 COVID-19 vaccine. The table came from immunoSEQ multiplex PCR; TCRdb's copy has only in-frame clones and leaves some out. The sample yields approximately 150,000 clones, 85% to 90% seen once. This sample comprised peripheral blood, obtained 28 days after the second AZD1222 dose. Every receptor here comes from an adult who received the AZD1222 COVID-19 vaccine. The CDR3 runs from the conserved cysteine through the conserved F or W. Fields, in order: J gene, D gene, V gene, clone size, CDR3 protein, CDR3 DNA. A D gene is named only where the DNA matches it firmly. The size field is filled for only some rows; it gives once, few, many or a size class.

TRBJ1-2,.,TRBV28,.,CASWGADGYTF,TGTGCCAGCTGGGGGGCGGACGGCTACACCTTC
TRBJ1-4,.,TRBV5-1,once,CASSISSGTGGEKLFF,TGCGCCAGCAGCATCTCGTCCGGGACTGGGGGGGAAAAACTGTTTTTT
TRBJ1-1,TRBD1,TRBV10-1,.,CASSEQGMNTEAFF,TGCGCCAGCAGTGAACAGGGGATGAACACTGAAGCTTTCTTT
TRBJ1-2,.,TRBV5-1,once,CASSLRGSNYGYTF,TGCGCCAGCAGCCTAAGGGGATCTAACTATGGCTACACCTTC
TRBJ2-3,.,TRBV28,once,CASSVGQVGTDTQYF,TGTGCCAGCAGTGTGGGACAAGTAGGCACAGATACGCAGTATTTT
TRBJ1-1,.,TRBV5-1,.,CASSRAGGNTEAFF,TGCGCCAGCAGCAGGGCAGGTGGGAACACTGAAGCTTTCTTT
TRBJ2-1,.,TRBV5-4,.,CASSLGGPTGEQFF,TGTGCCAGCAGCTTGGGGGGGCCGACGGGTGAGCAGTTCTTC
TRBJ2-3,.,TRBV4-1,once,CASSQRSPDTQYF,TGCGCCAGCAGCCAGAGAAGTCCAGATACGCAGTATTTT
TRBJ1-1,.,TRBV28,.,CASSQENTEAFF,TGTGCCAGCAGCCAGGAGAACACTGAAGCTTTCTTT
TRBJ2-2,.,TRBV9,.,CASSANTGELFF,TGTGCCAGCAGCGCCAACACCGGGGAGCTGTTTTTT
TRBJ2-7,.,TRBV18,.,CASSPSSLYEQYF,TGTGCCAGCTCACCCAGTAGTTTGTACGAGCAGTACTTC
TRBJ1-4,.,TRBV2,once,CASSATRGTNEKLFF,TGTGCCAGCAGCGCAACCAGGGGCACTAATGAAAAACTGTTTTTT
TRBJ1-2,.,TRBV19,.,CASTSGGLNYGYTF,TGTGCCAGTACATCCGGGGGTCTTAACTATGGCTACACCTTC
TRBJ1-5,.,TRBV10-2,.,CASSVAGGESNQPQHF,TGCGCCAGCAGTGTTGCGGGGGGCGAAAGCAATCAGCCCCAGCATTTT
TRBJ1-6,.,TRBV9,once,CASSLVWNSPLHF,TGTGCCAGCAGCCTAGTGTGGAATTCACCCCTCCACTTT
TRBJ2-5,.,TRBV18,.,CASSPLSETQYF,TGTGCCAGCTCACCACTATCAGAGACCCAGTACTTC
TRBJ1-5,TRBD1,TRBV10-3,.,CAISERQGAHQPQHF,TGTGCCATCAGTGAGAGACAGGGCGCACATCAGCCCCAGCATTTT
TRBJ1-2,.,TRBV19,once,CASSMGQGPYGYTF,TGTGCCAGTAGTATGGGGCAGGGCCCCTATGGCTACACCTTC
TRBJ2-2,TRBD2,TRBV27,many,CASSLVGEGGGELFF,TGTGCCAGCAGTTTAGTAGGGGAGGGCGGCGGGGAGCTGTTTTTT
TRBJ2-2,.,TRBV6-5,.,CASSYFRDTGELFF,TGTGCCAGCAGTTACTTCCGAGACACCGGGGAGCTGTTTTTT
TRBJ2-5,TRBD2,TRBV7-2,.,CASSLGVLLAGETQYF,TGTGCCAGCAGCTTAGGAGTTCTGCTAGCGGGAGAGACCCAGTACTTC
TRBJ1-1,.,TRBV6-5,.,CASSSGQNTEAFF,TGTGCCAGCAGTTCGGGGCAGAACACTGAAGCTTTCTTT
TRBJ1-1,.,TRBV28,.,CASGGYTEAFF,TGTGCCAGCGGAGGGTACACTGAAGCTTTCTTT
TRBJ1-6,.,TRBV5-1,few,CASSLGASSYNSPLHF,TGCGCCAGCAGCCTCGGGGCAAGCTCCTATAATTCACCCCTCCACTTT
TRBJ1-6,.,TRBV12-3/TRBV12-4,.,CASSFKRDSPLHF,TGTGCCAGCAGTTTTAAGAGGGATTCACCCCTCCACTTT
TRBJ1-1,.,TRBV20-1,.,CSAHGRSEAFF,TGCAGTGCCCATGGACGGTCTGAAGCTTTCTTT
TRBJ2-5,TRBD2,TRBV4-1,.,CASSQEPDWEGETQYF,TGCGCCAGCAGCCAAGAGCCCGACTGGGAGGGAGAGACCCAGTACTTC
TRBJ1-1,TRBD1,TRBV5-1,.,CASSLRLPGGTMNTEAFF,TGCGCCAGCAGCTTGCGGCTCCCAGGGGGGACGATGAACACTGAAGCTTTCTTT
TRBJ1-1,TRBD1,TRBV30,.,CAWSASFGTGNTEAFF,TGTGCCTGGAGTGCATCGTTCGGGACAGGAAACACTGAAGCTTTCTTT
TRBJ1-1,.,TRBV10-1,.,CASSAQGWTEAFF,TGCGCCAGCAGTGCACAGGGTTGGACTGAAGCTTTCTTT
TRBJ2-5,.,TRBV30,.,CAGGPDETQYF,TGTGCCGGCGGGCCGGATGAGACCCAGTACTTC
TRBJ1-2,.,TRBV2,.,CASSERTYGYTF,TGTGCCAGCAGTGAGCGGACCTATGGCTACACCTTC
TRBJ1-6,TRBD1,TRBV6-6,.,CASSYMDRVYF,TGTGCCAGCAGTTACATGGACAGGGTCTACTTT
TRBJ2-3,.,TRBV28,.,CASSPTQWGHSATQYF,TGTGCCAGCAGTCCGACCCAATGGGGCCACTCGGCTACGCAGTATTTT
TRBJ1-5,.,TRBV27,.,CASSLSQASNQPQHF,TGTGCCAGCAGTTTATCCCAGGCTAGCAATCAGCCCCAGCATTTT
TRBJ1-5,.,TRBV11-2,.,CASSLALYQPQHF,TGTGCCAGCAGCTTAGCCCTTTATCAGCCCCAGCATTTT
TRBJ2-3,TRBD2,TRBV11-2,.,CASSFLAGVPDTQYF,TGTGCCAGCAGCTTCCTAGCGGGAGTCCCAGATACGCAGTATTTT
TRBJ1-1,TRBD1,TRBV3-1/TRBV3-2,.,CASSLSDRAHTEAFF,TGTGCCAGCAGCCTTTCGGACAGGGCGCACACTGAAGCTTTCTTT
TRBJ2-1,.,TRBV10-2,.,CASSLSAGSYNEQFF,TGCGCCAGCAGTTTGAGTGCGGGCTCCTACAATGAGCAGTTCTTC
TRBJ2-1,TRBD1,TRBV29-1,.,CSVEGPGQGASYNEQFF,TGCAGCGTTGAAGGACCGGGACAGGGGGCGTCATACAATGAGCAGTTCTTC
TRBJ1-3,.,TRBV27,.,CASSPSGNTIYF,TGTGCCAGCAGTCCCTCTGGAAACACCATATATTTT
TRBJ2-2,.,TRBV7-6,.,CASSFATGELFF,TGTGCCAGCAGCTTCGCGACCGGGGAGCTGTTTTTT
TRBJ1-2,.,TRBV3-1/TRBV3-2,.,CASSLTYRDGYTF,TGTGCCAGCAGCCTTACCTACCGGGATGGCTACACCTTC